What follows are 26 T cell receptor beta chains derived from one specimen sequenced in a study of tumor-infiltrating lymphocytes in primary liver carcinoma. Total RNA amounting to 500 ng was the source from which TCR beta cDNA was made with a constant-region primer. A slightly modified ARM-PCR protocol with three nested multiplex PCR rounds produced these TCR beta libraries. TRBV1-TRBV30 forward primers paired with a C-beta reverse primer drove the first two PCR rounds, around 9 cycles each. Via MiXCR, TCRdb re-called the multiplex PCR reads, giving one row per CDR3 protein. The sample carries about 200,000 distinct CDR3 sequences, less than 70% recorded once. The researchers obtained blood RNA from unsorted whole blood and also extracted germline DNA. What was sequenced was peripheral blood. All receptors come from a woman aged 55-69 years with primary liver carcinoma and hepatitis B virus infection.

This clonotype was observed a few times. A much larger clone differs from this one at a single base, so this may be a read error. The V call is TRBV4-1, the J call TRBJ2-7, with D unclear. This CDR3 is built from 13 residues. The V end was cut by 1 base, the J end by 7 bases, with 11 bases between. Germline CDR1 is MGHRA and CDR2 is YSYEKL. The CDR3 bases are TGCGCCAGCAGCCAAGTGAGCCAGCCGGAGCAGTACTTC. This translates into CASSQVSQPEQYF.

The table lists this clonotype with a few counts. The chain uses TRBV25-1 and TRBJ1-6; D unclear. Trimming stripped 6 bases from V and 0 bases from J, with 15 bases between. This CDR3 is 17 amino acids long. Looked up from germline, CDR1 is MGHDK and CDR2 is SYGVNS. The CDR3 protein is CASSPNGRSSYNSPLHF. The CDR3 region has the DNA TGTGCCAGCAGCCCTAATGGACGGTCCTCCTATAATTCACCCCTCCACTTT.

A word on this clonotype: One junction end disagrees with the germline gene, perhaps due to a read error. CDR3 sequence reads: CASSLDRSYQETRYF. In DNA, the CDR3 is TGCGCCAGCAGCCTCGACAGGAGCTATCAAGAGACCCGGTACTTC. The chain recombines TRBV5-1 with TRBJ2-5; TRBD1 might be the D (6 bases). CDR1 is SGHRS, CDR2 YFSETQ, per germline. The CDR3 extends over 15 amino acids.

Points on this clonotype: A much more abundant neighbour one base away suggests this may be a read error. The rearrangement joins TRBV12-3 or TRBV12-4 to TRBJ1-1, with D hard to call. This CDR3 has 15 residues. The V gene lost 5 bases and the J gene lost 8 bases, with 21 bases spanning the gap. The CDR3 protein is CASSPPSGMVSEAFF. The CDR3 nucleotides are TGTGCCAGCAGTCCCCCCTCGGGGATGGTTTCCGAAGCTTTCTTT.

Concerning this clonotype: Since no conserved phenylalanine or tryptophan closes the CDR3, a read error is the likely cause. No DNA is shown, since the ends of the CDR3 on it are uncertain; the CDR3 is the one TCRdb lists. The V call is TRBV11-2, the J call TRBJ1-2; TRBD1 was called by the table and not checked on the DNA. The V gene's germline CDR1 is SGHAT and CDR2 FQNNGV. The CDR3 numbers 14 amino acids, ends counted. CDR3 sequence: CASSQGGQGIGYAL.

In this sample, this clonotype turned up many times. The J gene is TRBJ1-3, the V gene TRBV12-3 or TRBV12-4, with a weak D call TRBD1 (5 bases). This CDR3 contains 15 residues. Trimming stripped 5 bases from V and 0 bases from J, with 11 bases between. The CDR3 coding sequence is TGTGCCAGCAGTCAACAGGAAAACTCTGGAAACACCATATATTTT. The encoded protein is CASSQQENSGNTIYF.

DNA for the CDR3: TGTGCCAGCCGCCCAAACAGCGAGCAGTACTTC. It yields the protein CASRPNSEQYF. The V gene is TRBV7-9, the J gene TRBJ2-7; D gene uncertain. The germline V gene has CDR1 SEHNR and CDR2 FQNEAQ (reference sequence). The CDR3 spans 11 residues. Trimming took off 8 bases at V and 6 bases at J, with 11 bases between the two ends.

Concerning this clonotype: A much larger clone lies one base from this, so it may be a read error. The conserved phenylalanine or tryptophan normally closing the CDR3 is absent here, so this likely arose from a read error. The DNA of the CDR3 is TGTGCCAGCAGTCGATCCGCAGATACGCAGTATTCT. It encodes CASSRSADTQYS. The chain carries TRBV11-2 and TRBJ2-3; the D is unclear. The CDR3 is 12 amino acids. The germline gives CDR1 SGHAT, CDR2 FQNNGV. The germline V and J ends were trimmed by 6 bases and 4 bases, with 8 bases remaining between them.

With regard to this clonotype: The junction differs from germline at one of its ends, possibly a read error. The gene calls are TRBV11-2 and TRBJ2-7; tentative D call: TRBD2 (6 bases). Germline V lookup: CDR1 SGHAT, CDR2 FQNNGV. CDR3 length: 15 residues. The DNA for the CDR3 is TGTACCAGCAGCGAGACCGGGATTAGCGGCTACGAGCAGTACTTC. This sequence encodes CTSSETGISGYEQYF.

Of note for this clonotype: This is likely a read error, given that the CDR3 carries no conserved phenylalanine or tryptophan at its end. This chain connects TRBV11-2 to TRBJ2-1; 8 bases map to TRBD2. The CDR3 consists of 15 residues. CDR1 SGHAT and CDR2 FQNNGV come from the germline V gene. In DNA form, the CDR3 reads TGTGTCAGCAGCCAATACCCGGGACTAGGGGATGAGCAGTTCTCC. The encoded protein is CVSSQYPGLGDEQFS.

The chain is built from TRBV11-2 and TRBJ2-7; D is unresolved. The CDR3 is 13 amino acids. The V gene lost 0 bases and the J gene lost 7 bases, with 10 bases spanning the gap. The V gene's germline CDR1 is SGHAT and CDR2 FQNNGV. DNA of the CDR3: TGTGCCAGCAGCTTAGAAACTTCTCGGGAGCAGTACTTC. Amino acid sequence: CASSLETSREQYF.

This clonotype was recorded a few times. The CDR3 loop is CASSLALGPTEAFF. The CDR3 region has the DNA TGTGCCAGCAGCTTAGCGCTGGGGCCCACTGAAGCTTTCTTT. The chain employs TRBV7-9 and TRBJ1-1; weak D call: TRBD1 (5 bases). V was trimmed by 0 bases and J by 4 bases, leaving 9 bases between them. The CDR3 is made up of 14 amino acids. In germline, CDR1 is SEHNR, CDR2 FQNEAQ (reference sequence).

There are many counts of this clonotype. The chain links TRBV28 to TRBJ2-2; 7 nucleotides line up with TRBD2. The J segment lost 4 bases and the V segment lost 4 bases, leaving 6 bases of the junction unmatched. CDR3 size: 15 residues. Germline-derived CDR1 and CDR2 are MDHEN and SYDVKM. As DNA, the CDR3 is TGTGCCAGCAGTTCGGGCGGGGGAGGCACCGGGGAGCTGTTTTTT. Translated: CASSSGGGGTGELFF.

For this clonotype: This may stem from a read error, because a much larger clone lies one nucleotide away. V gene TRBV10-3 combines with J gene TRBJ1-2, with no clear D. This CDR3 has 11 amino acids. Per germline, CDR1 ENHRY and CDR2 SYGVKD. The CDR3 DNA reads TGTGCCATCAGTGACGACTATGACTACACCTTC. Translated, it gives CAISDDYDYTF.

Remarks on this clonotype: Mismatch with germline at one junction end may stem from a read error. The chain carries TRBV11-1 and TRBJ2-1; D unresolved. Germline V gene sequence: CDR1 SGHAT, CDR2 FQDESV (reference sequence). The CDR3 length is 13 residues. As DNA, the CDR3 is TGTGTCAGCAGCTTAATAGGAAACAATGAACAGTTCTTC. Translating it yields CVSSLIGNNEQFF.

Note on this clonotype: One end of the junction varies from germline; a read error may be responsible. The chain recombines TRBV11-2 with TRBJ2-6, with 7 bases lining up with TRBD1. The CDR3 spans 17 residues. CDR1 SGHAT and CDR2 FQNNGV come from the germline V gene. CDR3 residues: CTSSSTGNPSGANVLTF. In DNA, the CDR3 is TGTACCAGCAGCTCGACAGGGAACCCCTCTGGGGCTAACGTCCTGACTTTC.

On this clonotype: A junction boundary mismatches the germline segment, possibly from a read error. The V and J genes are TRBV7-9 and TRBJ2-7; 10 bases align to TRBD2. The CDR3 is 15 amino acids. CDR1 SEHNR and CDR2 FQNEAQ come from the germline V gene (reference sequence). The CDR3 sequence is CVSGLAGGSTYEQYF. The CDR3, as DNA: TGTGTCAGCGGCTTAGCGGGGGGTTCTACTTACGAGCAGTACTTC.

Of note for this clonotype: The CDR3 does not end in the conserved phenylalanine or tryptophan, so this is likely a read error. Because the CDR3's place on the DNA is in doubt, the DNA is left out and the CDR3 is given as listed by TCRdb. V is TRBV6-1 and J is TRBJ1-1; the D call of TRBD1 is as the table states it, not checked on the DNA. A total of 14 residues make up the CDR3, ends included. Germline loops: CDR1 MNHNS, CDR2 SASEGT. CDR3 loop: CASSPQGTNTEVFS.

Comments on this clonotype: Germline is not matched at one junction end, which may reflect a read error. This rearrangement joins TRBV7-8 to TRBJ2-2; the match to TRBD2 covers 7 bases. Germline CDR1 and CDR2: SGHVS and FQNEAQ. The CDR3 has 15 residues. CDR3 coding DNA: TGTGCCAACAGCTCCCGTCGACTAGCTGGCGGGGAGCTGTTTTTT. Translated: CANSSRRLAGGELFF.

The genes are TRBV5-4 and TRBJ2-3; D possibly corresponds to TRBD1 (6 bases). V was shortened by 3 bases and J by 3 bases, with 17 bases between the two germline ends. The V gene's germline CDR1 is SGHNT and CDR2 YYREEE (reference sequence). This CDR3 spans 16 amino acids. The CDR3 sequence is CASSSPSGGATDTQYF. The CDR3 nucleotides are TGTGCCAGCAGCTCCCCTAGTGGGGGCGCAACAGATACGCAGTATTTT. Filled out from reference TRBV5-4 and TRBJ2-3, the complete variable domain reads ETGVTQSPTHLIKTRGQQVTLRCSSQSGHNTVSWYQQALGQGPQFIFQYYREEENGRGNFPPRFSGLQFPNYSSELNVNALELDDSALYLCASSSPSGGATDTQYFGPGTRLTVL.

As concerns this clonotype: An end of the junction differs from the germline gene, which may be a read error. CDR3 sequence (DNA): TGTGCCAGCAGCTCCACTAGCGGGAGTTACAATGAGCAGTCGTTC. It yields the protein CASSSTSGSYNEQSF. The chain uses TRBV11-2 and TRBJ2-1; 11 nucleotides agree with TRBD2. Per germline, CDR1 SGHAT and CDR2 FQNNGV. The CDR3 has 15 residues. Filled out from reference TRBV11-2 and TRBJ2-1, the complete variable domain reads EAGVAQSPRYKIIEKRQSVAFWCNPISGHATLYWYQQILGQGPKLLIQFQNNGVVDDSQLPKDRFSAERLKGVDSTLKIQPAKLEDSAVYLCASSSTSGSYNEQSFGPGTRLTVL.

Of note for this clonotype: Being one base from a much bigger clone, this may be a read error. The rearrangement uses TRBV5-4 and TRBJ2-1; D is unclear. The CDR3 totals 15 residues. V lost 2 bases, J lost 9 bases, and 18 bases lay in between. In germline, CDR1 is SGHNT, CDR2 YYREEE (reference sequence). The CDR3 loop reads CASSFMTAIKGEQFF. CDR3 in DNA: TGTGCCAGCAGCTTTATGACGGCTATTAAGGGTGAGCAGTTCTTC.

About this clonotype itself: A much more abundant neighbour one base away suggests this may be a read error. The chain has TRBV28 and TRBJ2-7, with D unresolved. CDR3 length: 14 residues. V shed 7 bases and J shed 5 bases, with 18 bases lying between them. Germline loops: CDR1 MDHEN, CDR2 SYDVKM. The chain's CDR3 is CASTNSWSFDEQYF. Written as DNA, the CDR3 is TGTGCCAGCACCAATAGCTGGAGTTTCGACGAGCAGTACTTC. The full variable domain, its missing parts supplied by reference TRBV28 and TRBJ2-7, is DVKVTQSSRYLVKRTGEKVFLECVQDMDHENMFWYRQDPGLGLRLIYFSYDVKMKEKGDIPEGYSVSREKKERFSLILESASTNQTSMYLCASTNSWSFDEQYFGPGTRLTVT.

V gene TRBV29-1 combines with J gene TRBJ2-3, with unresolved D. Per the germline V gene, CDR1 is SQVTM and CDR2 is ANQGSEA. The CDR3 extends over 12 amino acids. Deletions cut 5 bases from V and 2 bases from J, with 8 bases between. Here the CDR3 DNA reads TGCAGCGTTTCCTACAACACAGATACGCAGTATTTT. Amino acid sequence: CSVSYNTDTQYF.

Turning to this clonotype: This clone may be a read error of a much larger clone one base away. The V call is TRBV5-5, the J call TRBJ2-3; TRBD1 is a possible D gene (6 bases). Trimming stripped 4 bases from V and 0 bases from J, with 15 bases between. CDR1 and CDR2 (germline): SGHKS, YYEKEE (reference sequence). The CDR3 contains 16 residues. Here the CDR3 reads CASSPLRGGSTDTQYF. CDR3 bases: TGTGCCAGCAGCCCCCTAAGAGGGGGAAGCACAGATACGCAGTATTTT.

This clonotype was recorded at least ten times. V gene TRBV10-3 combines with J gene TRBJ1-5; D might be TRBD1 (6 bases). Germline V lookup: CDR1 ENHRY, CDR2 SYGVKD. This CDR3 contains 14 residues. Trimming removed 3 bases at V and 7 bases at J, with 13 bases between. The CDR3 here is CAISDWGRGQPQHF. The CDR3 DNA follows: TGTGCCATCAGTGATTGGGGGCGAGGGCAGCCCCAGCATTTT.